What follows are 7 T cell receptor beta chains derived from one specimen sequenced in a study of cytomegalovirus exposure and HLA in healthy donors (dated by TCRdb to the late 2010s). Libraries were prepared through the immunoSEQ multiplex PCR assay. The multiplex PCR relied on a mix of 60 forward primers for TCR Vbeta segments and 13 reverse primers for TCR Jbeta segments. Drawn from immuneACCESS, this table holds only the in-frame rearrangements with V and J called that TCRdb kept. Clones are partly lost; checked studies trace under half to an unresolved V gene and leave the rest unexplained. Present in this sample are approximately 100,000 clones, 76% of which were seen just once. Clones ranked in the top ten supply over 3.5% of the sample. The sample comprised PBMCs. The receptor set was obtained from a man aged 40-49 years in good health and CMV-seronegative.

The chain recombines TRBV11-1 with TRBJ2-1; D might be TRBD1 (5 bases). V lost 5 bases to trimming and J lost 0 bases, with 14 bases between them. This CDR3 contains 16 residues. Germline V CDR1 and CDR2: SGHAT, FQDESV (reference sequence). The DNA of the CDR3 is TGTGCCAGCAGCAAAAGACAGCCCAGCTCCTACAATGAGCAGTTCTTC. This translates into CASSKRQPSSYNEQFF.

This chain uses TRBV9 with TRBJ2-1, with 11 positions matching TRBD2. Trimming removed 0 bases from V and 8 bases from J; junction bases left unmatched: 4. CDR1 is SGDLS and CDR2 is YYNGEE in the germline V gene. The CDR3 extends over 15 amino acids. CDR3 loop: CASSVGLAGTYEQFF. CDR3 coding DNA: TGTGCCAGCAGCGTAGGACTAGCGGGGACCTATGAGCAGTTCTTC.

This clone was picked up a small number of times. This chain joins TRBV6-5 and TRBJ1-2; D not certain. V gave up 0 bases and J gave up 2 bases, with 10 bases separating them. The CDR3 has 15 amino acids. The V gene's germline CDR1 is MNHEY and CDR2 SVGAGI. The CDR3 region has the DNA TGTGCCAGCAGTTACTCGTGGGGAGGAAACTATGGCTACACCTTC. Its protein product is CASSYSWGGNYGYTF.

The V and J genes are TRBV19 and TRBJ1-2; tentatively, D is TRBD1 (6 bases). The germline V and J ends were trimmed by 3 bases and 4 bases, with 12 bases remaining between them. The CDR3 runs 14 residues. In germline, CDR1 is LNHDA, CDR2 SQIVND (reference sequence). DNA of the CDR3: TGTGCCAGTAGTATTAAAAAGACAGGCTATGGCTACACCTTC. Translation gives CASSIKKTGYGYTF.

This clone occurred once. J is TRBJ2-1 and V is TRBV5-6; 9 bases agree with TRBD1. This CDR3 spans 16 amino acids. Germline CDR1 SGHDT, CDR2 YYEEEE. V shed 1 base and J 1 base; nucleotides not matched to a gene: 3. The CDR3 DNA reads TGTGCCAGCAGCTTGTACGGGACAGGGTCCTACAATGAGCAGTTCTTC. This translates into CASSLYGTGSYNEQFF.

The chain has TRBV13 and TRBJ2-1; 9 bases line up with TRBD1. CDR3 size: 13 residues. J was trimmed by 15 bases and V by 1 base; bases with no gene match: 7. Germline CDR1 and CDR2: PRHDT and FYEKMQ (reference sequence). CDR3 region: CASSLEGDRVTFF. In DNA form, the CDR3 reads TGTGCCAGCAGCTTAGAGGGGGACAGGGTTACGTTCTTC.

The chain links TRBV27 to TRBJ2-5, with a possible D match to TRBD1 (6 bases). The CDR3 runs 14 residues. Germline loops: CDR1 MNHEY, CDR2 SMNVEV (reference sequence). Trimming removed 5 bases at V and 5 bases at J, with 15 bases between. CDR3 nucleotides: TGTGCCAGCAGTCCCTCGGACAGCCCCGAGACCCAGTACTTC. It yields the protein CASSPSDSPETQYF.